This T cell receptor (beta chain) stems from a study of T cells after posttransplantation cyclophosphamide. Study-wide points: Recipient CMV seropositivity and CMV reactivation strongly tracked TRB clonality. Later blood repertoires were often dominated by clones from the donor CD8+ memory compartment. Blood and skin or GI T cell repertoires showed limited TRB overlap.

About this clone itself: What it binds is unknown.

Cells defined as naive were viable CD3+CD4+ or CD3+CD8+ and CCR7+CD45RA+CD45RO-CD95-CD27+CD28+. This related bone marrow graft donor gave peripheral blood on the day of marrow donation. CDR1 and CDR2 (germline): MDHEN, SYDVKM. The CDR3 is made up of 16 amino acids. J was trimmed by 2 bases and V by 2 bases; bases with no gene match: 6. The data were produced by immunoSEQ multiplex PCR, yet TCRdb's version contains in-frame clones alone and is incomplete. The table has 8,500 to 10,000 clones, roughly 98% seen once. The V and J genes are TRBV28 and TRBJ1-2; 9 bases align to TRBD1. The material sequenced was naive CD4+ T cells sorted from PBMCs. This sequence originates from a woman aged 55-75 years in good health, CMV-negative, and a related stem cell transplant donor. The CDR3 loop is CASSLGTGPTNYGYTF. The CDR3 DNA is TGTGCCAGCAGTTTAGGGACAGGGCCTACAAACTATGGCTACACCTTC.